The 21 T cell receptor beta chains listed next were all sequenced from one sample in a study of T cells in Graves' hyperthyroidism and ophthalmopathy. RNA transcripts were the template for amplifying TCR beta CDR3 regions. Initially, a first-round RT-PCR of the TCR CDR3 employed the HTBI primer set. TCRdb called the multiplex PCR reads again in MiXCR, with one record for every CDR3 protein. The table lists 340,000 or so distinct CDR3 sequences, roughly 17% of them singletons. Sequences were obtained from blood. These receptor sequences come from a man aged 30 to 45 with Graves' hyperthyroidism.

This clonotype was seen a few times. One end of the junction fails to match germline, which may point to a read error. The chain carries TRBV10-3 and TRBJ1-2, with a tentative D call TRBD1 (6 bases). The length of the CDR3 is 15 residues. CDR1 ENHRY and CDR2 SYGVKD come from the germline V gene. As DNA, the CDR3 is TGTGCCAACAGTGAGTCGAGGGGGAAGGGCTATGGCTACACCTTC. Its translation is CANSESRGKGYGYTF.

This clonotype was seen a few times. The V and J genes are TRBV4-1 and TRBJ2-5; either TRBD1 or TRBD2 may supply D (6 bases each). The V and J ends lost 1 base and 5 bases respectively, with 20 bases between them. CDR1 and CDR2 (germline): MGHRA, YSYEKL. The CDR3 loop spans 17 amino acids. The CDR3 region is CASSQATTKGGAETQYF. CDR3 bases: TGCGCCAGCAGCCAAGCCACCACGAAGGGGGGTGCCGAGACCCAGTACTTC.

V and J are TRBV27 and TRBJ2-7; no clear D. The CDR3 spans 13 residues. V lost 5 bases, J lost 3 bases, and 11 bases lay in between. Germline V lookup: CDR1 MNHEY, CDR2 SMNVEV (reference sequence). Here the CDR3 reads CASSLGSYYEQYF. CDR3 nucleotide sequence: TGTGCCAGCAGTCTTGGCTCCTACTACGAGCAGTACTTC.

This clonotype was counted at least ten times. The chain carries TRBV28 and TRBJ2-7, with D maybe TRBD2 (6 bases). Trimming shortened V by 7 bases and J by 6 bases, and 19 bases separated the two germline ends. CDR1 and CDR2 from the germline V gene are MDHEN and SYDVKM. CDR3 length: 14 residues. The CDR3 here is CASTLRVEGREQYF. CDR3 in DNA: TGTGCCAGCACCCTAAGGGTGGAGGGGCGCGAGCAGTACTTC.

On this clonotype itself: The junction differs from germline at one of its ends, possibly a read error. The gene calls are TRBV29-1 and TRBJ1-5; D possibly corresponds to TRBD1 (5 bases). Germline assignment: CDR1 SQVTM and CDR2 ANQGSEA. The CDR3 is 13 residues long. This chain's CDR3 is CSVRGRRNQPPHF. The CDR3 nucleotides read TGCAGCGTTAGGGGACGGCGCAATCAGCCCCCGCATTTT.

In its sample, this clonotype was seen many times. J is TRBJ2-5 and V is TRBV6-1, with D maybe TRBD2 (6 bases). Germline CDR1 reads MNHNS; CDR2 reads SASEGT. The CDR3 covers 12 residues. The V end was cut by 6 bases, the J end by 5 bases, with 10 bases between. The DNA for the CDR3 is TGTGCCAGCAGAGGAGGGCCCGAGACCCAGTACTTC. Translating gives CASRGGPETQYF.

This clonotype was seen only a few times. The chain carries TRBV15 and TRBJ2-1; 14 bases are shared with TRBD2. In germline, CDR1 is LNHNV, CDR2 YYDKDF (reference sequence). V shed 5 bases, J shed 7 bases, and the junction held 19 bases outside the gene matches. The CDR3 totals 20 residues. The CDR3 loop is CATSPHPETSGRARSNEQFF. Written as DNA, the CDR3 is TGTGCCACCAGCCCCCACCCCGAGACTAGCGGGAGGGCCAGATCGAATGAGCAGTTCTTC.

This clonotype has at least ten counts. The CDR3 here is CASSPGAEQYF. Here the CDR3 DNA reads TGCGCCAGCAGCCCGGGAGCTGAGCAGTACTTC. The chain employs TRBV5-1 and TRBJ2-7, with TRBD2 as a possible D gene (6 bases). Per the germline V gene, CDR1 is SGHRS and CDR2 is YFSETQ. V lost 4 bases to trimming and J lost 7 bases, with 9 bases between them. The CDR3 covers 11 residues.

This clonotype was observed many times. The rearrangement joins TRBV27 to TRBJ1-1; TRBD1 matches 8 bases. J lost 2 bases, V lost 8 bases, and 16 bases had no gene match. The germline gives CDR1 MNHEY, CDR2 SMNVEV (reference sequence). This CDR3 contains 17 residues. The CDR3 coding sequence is TGTGCCAGCCGTTCTAAACCCGACAGGGGTGCCAACACTGAAGCTTTCTTT. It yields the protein CASRSKPDRGANTEAFF.

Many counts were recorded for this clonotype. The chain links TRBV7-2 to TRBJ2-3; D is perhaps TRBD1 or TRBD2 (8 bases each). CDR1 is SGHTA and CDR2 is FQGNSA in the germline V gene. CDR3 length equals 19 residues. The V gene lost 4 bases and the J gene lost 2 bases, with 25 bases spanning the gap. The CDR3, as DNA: TGTGCCAGCAGCTACAGGGGGGTAGCGGGGACGACGGCCACAGATACGCAGTATTTT. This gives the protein CASSYRGVAGTTATDTQYF.

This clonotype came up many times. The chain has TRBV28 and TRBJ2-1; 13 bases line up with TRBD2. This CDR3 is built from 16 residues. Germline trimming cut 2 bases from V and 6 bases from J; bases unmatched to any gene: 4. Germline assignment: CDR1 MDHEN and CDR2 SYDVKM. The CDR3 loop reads CASSLHTSGRVNEQFF. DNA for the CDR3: TGTGCCAGCAGTTTACACACTAGCGGGAGGGTCAATGAGCAGTTCTTC.

CDR3 region: CATSDLDREGTGELFF. The CDR3 DNA sequence: TGTGCCACCAGTGATTTGGACCGGGAGGGCACCGGGGAGCTGTTTTTT. The chain is built from TRBV24-1 and TRBJ2-2; 8 bases align to TRBD2. This CDR3 has 16 residues. J gave up 4 bases and V 0 bases, and 3 bases lay outside the gene matches. Germline lookup yields CDR1 KGHDR and CDR2 SFDVKD.

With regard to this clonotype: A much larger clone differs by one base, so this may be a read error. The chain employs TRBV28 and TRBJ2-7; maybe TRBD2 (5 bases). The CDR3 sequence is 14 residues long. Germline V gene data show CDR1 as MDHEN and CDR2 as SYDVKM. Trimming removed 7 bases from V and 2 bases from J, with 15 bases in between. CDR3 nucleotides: TGTGCCAGCATTACAGTGGGAGTACCCTACGAGCAGTACTTC. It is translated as CASITVGVPYEQYF.

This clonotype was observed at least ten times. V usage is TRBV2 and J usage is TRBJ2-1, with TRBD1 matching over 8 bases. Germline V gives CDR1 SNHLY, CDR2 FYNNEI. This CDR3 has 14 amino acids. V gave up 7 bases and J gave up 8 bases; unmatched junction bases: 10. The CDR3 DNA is TGTGCCAGCATGGGCGGACAGGGCGGATATGAGCAGTTCTTC. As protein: CASMGGQGGYEQFF. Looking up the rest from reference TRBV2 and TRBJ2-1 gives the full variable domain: EPEVTQTPSHQVTQMGQEVILRCVPISNHLYFYWYRQILGQKVEFLVSFYNNEISEKSEIFDDQFSVERPDGSNFTLKIRSTKLEDSAMYFCASMGGQGGYEQFFGPGTRLTVL.

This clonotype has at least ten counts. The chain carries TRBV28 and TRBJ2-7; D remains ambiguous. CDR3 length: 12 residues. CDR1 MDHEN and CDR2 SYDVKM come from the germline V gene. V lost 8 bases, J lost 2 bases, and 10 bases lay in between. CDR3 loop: CASRHLPYEQYF. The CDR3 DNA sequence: TGTGCCAGCCGACACCTTCCCTACGAGCAGTACTTC.

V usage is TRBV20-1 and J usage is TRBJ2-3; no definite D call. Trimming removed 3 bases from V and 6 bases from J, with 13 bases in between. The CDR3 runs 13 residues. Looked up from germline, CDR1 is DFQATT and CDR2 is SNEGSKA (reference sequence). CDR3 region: CSASRLRSDTQYF. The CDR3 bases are TGCAGTGCTAGTAGGCTCCGATCGGATACGCAGTATTTT.

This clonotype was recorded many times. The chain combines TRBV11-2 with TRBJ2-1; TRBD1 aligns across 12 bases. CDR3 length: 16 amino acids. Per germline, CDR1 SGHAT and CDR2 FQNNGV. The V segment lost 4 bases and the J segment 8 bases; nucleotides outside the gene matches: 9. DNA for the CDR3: TGTGCCAGCAGCTGGAGGGACAGGGGGCTCTCGCATGAGCAGTTCTTC. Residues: CASSWRDRGLSHEQFF.

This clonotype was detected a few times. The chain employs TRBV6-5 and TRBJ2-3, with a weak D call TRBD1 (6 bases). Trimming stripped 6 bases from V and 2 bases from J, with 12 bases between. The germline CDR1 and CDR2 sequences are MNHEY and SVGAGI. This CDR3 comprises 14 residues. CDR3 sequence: CASSDTGPTDTQYF. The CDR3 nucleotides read TGTGCCAGCAGCGACACAGGGCCCACAGATACGCAGTATTTT.

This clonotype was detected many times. Here the CDR3 DNA reads TGCGCCAGCAGAGTAGCCACAAGCTCCTACGAGCAGTACTTC. It specifies CASRVATSSYEQYF. The chain has TRBV5-1 and TRBJ2-7, with D unclear. CDR3 length equals 14 residues. V lost 5 bases and J 0 bases, leaving 12 bases between the germline ends. Looked up from germline, CDR1 is SGHRS and CDR2 is YFSETQ.

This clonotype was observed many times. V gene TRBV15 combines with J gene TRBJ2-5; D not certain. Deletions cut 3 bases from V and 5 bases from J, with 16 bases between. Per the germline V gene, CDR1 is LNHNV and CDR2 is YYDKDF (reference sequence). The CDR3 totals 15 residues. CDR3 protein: CATSRMGNVEETQYF. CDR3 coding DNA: TGTGCCACCAGCAGGATGGGGAACGTAGAGGAGACCCAGTACTTC. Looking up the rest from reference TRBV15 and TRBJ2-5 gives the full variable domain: DAMVIQNPRYQVTQFGKPVTLSCSQTLNHNVMYWYQQKSSQAPKLLFHYYDKDFNNEADTPDNFQSRRPNTSFCFLDIRSPGLGDTAMYLCATSRMGNVEETQYFGPGTRLLVL.

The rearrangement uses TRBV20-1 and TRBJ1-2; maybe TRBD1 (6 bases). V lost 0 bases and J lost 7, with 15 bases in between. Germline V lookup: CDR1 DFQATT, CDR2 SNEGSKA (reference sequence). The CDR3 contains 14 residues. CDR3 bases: TGCAGTGCTAGAGAAGGGGGGGACTTCGCTGGCTACACCTTC. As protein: CSAREGGDFAGYTF.